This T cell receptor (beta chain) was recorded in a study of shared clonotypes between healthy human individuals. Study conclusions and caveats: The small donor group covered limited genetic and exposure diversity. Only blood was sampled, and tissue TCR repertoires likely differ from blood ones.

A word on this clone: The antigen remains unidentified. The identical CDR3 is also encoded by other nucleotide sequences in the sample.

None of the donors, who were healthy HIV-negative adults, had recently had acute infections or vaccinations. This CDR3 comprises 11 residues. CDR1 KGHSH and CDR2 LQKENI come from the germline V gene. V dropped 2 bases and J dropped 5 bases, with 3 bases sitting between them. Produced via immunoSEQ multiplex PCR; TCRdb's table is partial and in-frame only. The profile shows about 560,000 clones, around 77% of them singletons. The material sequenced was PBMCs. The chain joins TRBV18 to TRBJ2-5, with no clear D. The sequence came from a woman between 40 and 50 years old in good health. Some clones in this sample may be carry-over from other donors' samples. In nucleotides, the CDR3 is TGTGCCAGCTCACCATCGGAGACCCAGTACTTC. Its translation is CASSPSETQYF. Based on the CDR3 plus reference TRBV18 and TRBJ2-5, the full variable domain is NAGVMQNPRHLVRRRGQEARLRCSPMKGHSHVYWYRQLPEEGLKFMVYLQKENIIDESGMPKERFSAEFPKEGPSILRIQQVVRGDSAAYFCASSPSETQYFGPGTRLLVL.